The TCR beta chain described here comes from a study of identifying expanded T cells in peripheral blood (dated by TCRdb to between 2018 and 2021). For context, the study as a whole: Four technical replicates, made by sequencing separate aliquots from the same pool of genomic DNA, were compared pairwise.

V lost 7 bases and J lost 4 bases; the stretch between them is 16 bases long. The germline V gene yields SNHLY for CDR1 and FYNNEI for CDR2. Spanning cysteine to phenylalanine, the CDR3 consists of 14 amino acids. Kept here is only the CDR3 DNA, which spans 42 bases and is read in frame from base 1. The immunoSEQ Assay, which uses bias-controlled multiplex PCR amplification of genomic DNA, was used to profile TCRbeta CDR3 regions. The study's processing was this. To quantify the absolute abundance of each unique TCRbeta CDR3 region, the sequences were collapsed and filtered. Two models were used to test differential abundance: a binomial model (Fisher-equivalent) and a beta-binomial model that adds time-dependent variance fitted from healthy donors. Clones with fewer than 5 combined templates were removed, and differential abundance was called for clones with a Benjamini-Hochberg FDR below 0.01. Using the form v = (b*log(k)+a)^2, the beta-binomial variance was modeled as a function of the total template count across the two samples. The table was pulled from immuneACCESS by TCRdb, which kept in-frame rearrangements only. Such tables lose some clones; where checked, under half of the loss comes from unresolved V genes, and the rest has no known cause. V, J and clone size derive from that table, while D and trimming were established from the DNA sequence. This sample holds about 58,000 clones; 89% were observed only once. The ten largest clonotypes hold 3% to 4.5% of the sample.

As for this clone: What this receptor recognizes is not known. No much larger clone is present one base from it, and per-base qualities are unavailable.

Beyond this particular receptor, the publication reports: The binomial model flagged 0.9 to 1.5 differentially abundant clones between technical replicates, compared with approximately 16 over about two weeks and 19 over around four weeks. Across all healthy donors, variance in clone template counts between approximately 2-week samples was found to increase significantly with total template count. It was expected by the authors that biological variance in healthy repertoires might increase further over much longer intervals, such as months to years. Across all healthy-donor time intervals, the beta-binomial model significantly cut both the number of clones called differentially abundant and the false-positive rate.

No immune events, such as infections, were documented for the healthy donors during the collection period. Blood repertoires from healthy donors were used as a training cohort for calibrating time-dependent variance in a beta-binomial model of differential abundance of T-cell clones. There were roughly 10 healthy donors in the training cohort, of whom 3 were female and 7 were male. Donor ages ranged from 29 to 64 years, with an average of about 41 years. Whole blood from each healthy donor was obtained from a commercial supplier and was collected at three time points roughly 14 days apart. For immunosequencing, genomic DNA was extracted from unsorted whole blood.

Sequencing was carried out using blood. This TCR derives from a person between 18 and 70 years old in good health. The chain is assembled from TRBV2 and TRBJ2-5; the D gene is perhaps TRBD1 or TRBD2, each of them matching over 5 bases. The DNA sequence follows: TGTGCCAGCATCCTAGGTGGGGGAAGAGAGACCCAGTACTTC. It encodes CASILGGGRETQYF. With the portions outside the CDR3 filled from the reference TRBV2 and TRBJ2-5 genes, the complete variable region becomes EPEVTQTPSHQVTQMGQEVILRCVPISNHLYFYWYRQILGQKVEFLVSFYNNEISEKSEIFDDQFSVERPDGSNFTLKIRSTKLEDSAMYFCASILGGGRETQYFGPGTRLLVL.